This TCR beta chain was recovered during a study of blood T cell repertoires in COVID-19 (TCRdb year 2020). Study-wide context: Samples covering the acute and convalescent phases of COVID-19 were provided by collaborators in the United States, Italy and Spain. The prospective study material was composed of cDNA or gDNA derived from T cells, B-cell-depleted T cells, or PBMCs. Deeply sampled blood TCRbeta repertoires from subjects exposed to, actively infected with, or recovered from COVID-19 were included in the dataset. The repertoires were made available in a free public database intended to serve as a resource for research on the immune response to SARS-CoV-2. Samples came from the ongoing ImmuneRACE study (first 160 participants) plus 1,254 subjects from 6 global collaborators. Sample metadata almost always included a de-identified subject ID, COVID-19 status, age in years and sex. HLA class I and class II types, where available, came from metadata supplied by the sample provider rather than from assay-based typing. What the research found in general, with its limitations: The quantity of clinical and demographic metadata differed by source and by participant and was supplied without curation.

TCRbeta CDR3 regions were amplified from genomic DNA using the immunoSEQ Assay, a bias-controlled multiplex PCR. From the authors' description of their analysis: The number of nucleated cells in each sample was estimated from the amplification of reference gene primers within the assay. Sequence reads were collapsed and filtered to measure the absolute abundance of every unique TCRbeta CDR3 rearrangement. Productive Simpson clonality was computed per sample as the square root of Simpson's diversity index over productive rearrangements. This immuneACCESS table, as held by TCRdb, lists in-frame sequences with V and J called but not all clones. Of the missing ones, under half trace to an unresolved V gene in checked studies; the others have no known cause. That table is the source of V, J and clone size, and D and trimming were worked out from the DNA. Within this sample are under 400,000 clones, with approximately 87% of them counted one time only. The ten largest clonotypes hold 2.5% to 3.5% of the sample.

The junction shows trimming of 2 bases on V and 11 bases on J, plus 18 bases between the germline ends. Based on the germline V gene, the CDR1 and CDR2 sequences are SGHVS and FQNEAQ. From cysteine to phenylalanine, the CDR3 is 14 amino acids long. Here the CDR3 DNA is all that survives: 42 bases in frame from base 1. One collaborating source in Seattle enrolled patients while the patients were actively infected and followed the patients over time throughout the course of disease. The collaborating institutions used their own protocols to collect whole blood in K2EDTA tubes. For TCRbeta analysis, collaborators shipped samples in one of three forms: frozen whole blood, isolated PBMCs, or DNA extracted from either of those sample types. This clone was seen more than once but under ten times. The antigen this receptor binds is unknown. The input lacks base qualities; no much larger clone sits a single base away.

The sequencing sample was made of peripheral blood. The chain links TRBV7-8 with TRBJ1-1; a tentative D call is TRBD1 (5 bases match). This sequence originates from a woman between 25 and 40 years old with COVID-19, enrolled during active disease. For the CDR3, the sequence is CASSLSPGDSSAFF. The DNA reads TGTGCCAGCAGCTTAAGCCCCGGGGACTCTTCGGCTTTCTTT.